The clone carrying this T cell receptor (beta chain) appeared a few times. What it binds is unknown. Libraries for TCR beta were made by quantitative 5'-RACE with molecular barcodes. Each CDR3 protein is one row after TCRdb ran MiXCR on the 5' RACE reads. In the table there are some 300,000 distinct CDR3 sequences, under 25% of which are singletons. The sample belongs to a study of CD8 T cells in ankylosing spondylitis. Whole-study results and caveats: Ankylosing spondylitis blood appeared to be characterized by a TCR beta motif of 8 or 9 highly homologous variants. In peripheral blood, disease-linked CD8+ clones occurred at relatively low frequencies. The clones that were linked to disease were reported to be significantly enriched in matched synovial fluid samples from ankylosing spondylitis patients.

V dropped 2 bases and J dropped 3 bases, with 11 bases sitting between them. The CDR3 contains 16 residues. The germline V gene encodes CDR1 MDHEN and CDR2 SYDVKM. The chain is built from TRBV28 and TRBJ1-6; possibly TRBD1 for D (6 bases). The material sequenced was blood, either unsorted or a sorted T cell fraction (not recorded which). The receptor was derived from a female donor with ankylosing spondylitis or in good health (not recorded which). CDR3 nucleotide sequence: TGTGCCAGCAGTTTACGGCCAGGGGACTATAATTCACCCCTCCACTTT. It encodes CASSLRPGDYNSPLHF.